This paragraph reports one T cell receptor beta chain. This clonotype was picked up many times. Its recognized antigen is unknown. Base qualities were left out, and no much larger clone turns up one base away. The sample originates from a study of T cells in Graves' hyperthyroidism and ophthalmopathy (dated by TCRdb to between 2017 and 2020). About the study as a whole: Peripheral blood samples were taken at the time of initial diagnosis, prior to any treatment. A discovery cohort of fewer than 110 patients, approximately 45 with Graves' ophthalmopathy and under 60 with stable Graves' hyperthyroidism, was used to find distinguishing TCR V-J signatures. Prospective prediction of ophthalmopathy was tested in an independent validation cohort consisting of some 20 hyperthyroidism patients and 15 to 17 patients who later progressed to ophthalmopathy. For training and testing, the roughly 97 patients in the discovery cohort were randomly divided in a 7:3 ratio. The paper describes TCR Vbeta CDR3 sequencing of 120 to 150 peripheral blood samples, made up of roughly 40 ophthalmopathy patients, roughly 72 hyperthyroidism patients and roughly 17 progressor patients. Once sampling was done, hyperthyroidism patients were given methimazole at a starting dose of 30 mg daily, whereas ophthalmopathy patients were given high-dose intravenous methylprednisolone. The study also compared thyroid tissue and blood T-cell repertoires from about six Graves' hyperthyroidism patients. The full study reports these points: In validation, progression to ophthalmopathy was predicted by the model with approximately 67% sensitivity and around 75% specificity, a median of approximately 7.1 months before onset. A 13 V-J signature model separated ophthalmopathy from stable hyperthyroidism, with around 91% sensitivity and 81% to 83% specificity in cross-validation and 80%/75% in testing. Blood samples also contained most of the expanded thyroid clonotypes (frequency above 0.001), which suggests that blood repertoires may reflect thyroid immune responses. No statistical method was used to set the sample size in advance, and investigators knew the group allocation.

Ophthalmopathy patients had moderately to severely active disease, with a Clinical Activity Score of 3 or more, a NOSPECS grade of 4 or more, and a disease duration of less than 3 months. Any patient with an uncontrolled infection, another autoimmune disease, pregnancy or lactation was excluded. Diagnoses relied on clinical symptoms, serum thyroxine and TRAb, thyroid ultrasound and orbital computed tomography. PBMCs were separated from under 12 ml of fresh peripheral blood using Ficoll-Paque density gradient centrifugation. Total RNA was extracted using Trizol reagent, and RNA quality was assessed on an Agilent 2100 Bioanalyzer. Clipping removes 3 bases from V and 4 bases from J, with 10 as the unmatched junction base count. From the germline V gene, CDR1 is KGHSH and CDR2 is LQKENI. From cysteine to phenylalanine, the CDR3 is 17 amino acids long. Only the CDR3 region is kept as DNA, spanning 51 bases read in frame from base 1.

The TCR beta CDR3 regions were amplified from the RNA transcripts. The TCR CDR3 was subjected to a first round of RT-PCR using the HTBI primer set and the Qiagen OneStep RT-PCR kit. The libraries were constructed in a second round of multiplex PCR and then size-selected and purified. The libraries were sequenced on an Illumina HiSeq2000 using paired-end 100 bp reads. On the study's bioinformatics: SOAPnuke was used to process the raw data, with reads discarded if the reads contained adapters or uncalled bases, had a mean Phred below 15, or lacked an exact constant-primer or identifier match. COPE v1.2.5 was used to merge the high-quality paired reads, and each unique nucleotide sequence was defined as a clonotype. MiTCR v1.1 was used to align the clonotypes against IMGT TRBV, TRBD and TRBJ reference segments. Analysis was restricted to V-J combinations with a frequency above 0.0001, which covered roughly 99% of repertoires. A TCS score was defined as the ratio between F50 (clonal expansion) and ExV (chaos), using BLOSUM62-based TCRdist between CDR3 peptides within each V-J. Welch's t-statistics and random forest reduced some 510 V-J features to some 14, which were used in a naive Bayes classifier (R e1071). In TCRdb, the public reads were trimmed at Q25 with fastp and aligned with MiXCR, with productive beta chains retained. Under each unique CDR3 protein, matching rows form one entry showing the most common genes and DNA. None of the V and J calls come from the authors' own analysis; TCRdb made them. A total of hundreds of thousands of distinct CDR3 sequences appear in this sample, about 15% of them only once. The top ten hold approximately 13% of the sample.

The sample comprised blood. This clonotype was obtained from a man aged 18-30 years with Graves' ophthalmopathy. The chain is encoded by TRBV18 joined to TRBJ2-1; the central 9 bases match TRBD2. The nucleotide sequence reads TGTGCCAGCTCACCCGGGACTAGCTTAATTGGGTACAATGAGCAGTTCTTC. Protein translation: CASSPGTSLIGYNEQFF.